Shown below are 26 T cell receptor beta chains from a single sample sequenced in a study of tumor-infiltrating lymphocytes in primary liver carcinoma. Each 20-30 mg portion of unsorted bulk tissue served as the source for co-extraction of RNA and DNA. From about 0.45 ug total RNA, TCR beta cDNA was generated with a primer in the constant region. The TCR beta library was amplified through three nested multiplex PCR rounds in a modified ARM-PCR procedure. TRBV1-TRBV30 forward primers paired with a C-beta reverse primer were used in the first two PCR rounds, which ran approximately 10 cycles each. TCRdb re-called the multiplex PCR reads with MiXCR, one entry per CDR3 protein. The table has 90,000 to 100,000 distinct CDR3 sequences, almost 70% seen once. The source material was liver tumor tissue from sampling region 5. This sample's subset: tumor region T5, tumor centre. The receptor set was obtained from a woman aged 60-75 years with primary liver carcinoma and hepatitis B virus infection.

This clonotype was seen a single time. A read error may produce the germline difference seen at one junction end. The V and J genes are TRBV11-3 and TRBJ2-1; TRBD2 might be the D (5 bases). CDR1 and CDR2 (germline): SGHNT, YENEEA. This CDR3 comprises 18 residues. The CDR3 bases are TGTGCCTGCAGCTTAGGTCAAGGCGTGAGGGCCGGCTACAATGAGCGGTTCTTC. Its translation: CACSLGQGVRAGYNERFF.

This clonotype has more than one count but fewer than ten. At one end the junction does not follow the germline gene, possibly because of a read error. The chain employs TRBV5-1 and TRBJ2-3; 9 nucleotides agree with TRBD2. There are 14 residues in the CDR3. Germline V gene lookup returns CDR1 SGHRS and CDR2 YFSETQ. CDR3 nucleotides: TGTGCCAGCAGCTTGGAAGGCGGGGGGGCCAGGCAGTATTTT. It yields the protein CASSLEGGGARQYF.

V and J are TRBV6-4 and TRBJ2-6; maybe TRBD1 (6 bases). This CDR3 has 15 residues. With 4 bases removed from V and 4 bases from J, the gap between germline ends came to 11 bases. Germline V gene lookup returns CDR1 MRHNA and CDR2 SNTAGT. The DNA for the CDR3 is TGTGCCAGCAGTGCAGGGGCCTACGGGGCCAACGTCCTGACTTTC. It translates to CASSAGAYGANVLTF.

With respect to this clonotype: This may be a read error, as it is one base from a much larger clone. This sequence joins TRBV6-1 and TRBJ1-1, with a possible D match to TRBD1 (5 bases). V was trimmed by 10 bases and J by 11 bases, leaving 17 bases between them. The CDR3 extends over 11 amino acids. In germline, CDR1 is MNHNS, CDR2 SASEGT. The chain's CDR3 is CANSPDSRAFF. The CDR3 nucleotides are TGTGCCAACAGCCCAGACAGCAGGGCTTTCTTT.

This clonotype was picked up a small number of times. V and J are TRBV7-9 and TRBJ1-2, with 8 bases lining up with TRBD1. The CDR3 runs to 16 residues. Germline CDR1 SEHNR, CDR2 FQNEAQ (reference sequence). V shed 7 bases, J shed 6 bases, and the junction held 16 bases outside the gene matches. CDR3 coding DNA: TGTGCCAGCACCTATACTTTTCGTGGACAGGGACATGGCTACACCTTC. Translation gives CASTYTFRGQGHGYTF.

Concerning this clonotype: The CDR3 ends on some other residue instead of the conserved phenylalanine or tryptophan, so this is likely a read error. This sequence joins TRBV28 and TRBJ1-2, with 7 nucleotides matching TRBD1. With 6 bases clipped from V and 8 bases from J, the junction kept 15 bases outside the gene matches. This CDR3 has 15 amino acids. Per the germline V gene, CDR1 is MDHEN and CDR2 is SYDVKM. The CDR3 reads CASRPLDREVGGYTS. DNA of the CDR3: TGTGCCAGCAGGCCTCTTGACAGGGAGGTGGGGGGCTACACCTCC.

This clonotype has ten or more counts. This sequence joins TRBV12-3 or TRBV12-4 and TRBJ1-5; no reliable D call. Trimming stripped 3 bases from V and 11 bases from J, with 14 bases between. This CDR3 has 13 amino acids. The CDR3 DNA reads TGTGCCAGCAGTTTGTTTAAGGGTAGTACCCAGCATTTT. Translation gives CASSLFKGSTQHF.

Regarding this clonotype: An end of the junction does not agree with germline; a read error may underlie this. The chain combines TRBV11-2 with TRBJ1-4; D not certain. This CDR3 is 15 amino acids long. Germline V CDR1 and CDR2: SGHAT, FQNNGV. The CDR3 nucleotides read TGTGCCAGCAGCTTATCGGGGATCCCAAATGAAAAACTATCTTTT. The encoded protein is CASSLSGIPNEKLSF.

Concerning this clonotype itself: A much larger clone differs by one base, so this may be a read error. The chain joins TRBV7-8 to TRBJ2-3; D is perhaps TRBD2 (6 bases). Germline V gene data show CDR1 as SGHVS and CDR2 as FQNEAQ. The CDR3 has 14 amino acids. The V end was cut by 8 bases, the J end by 4 bases, with 16 bases between. CDR3 coding DNA: TGTGCCAGCCCACACTTGGGGACTTCAGATACGCAGTATTTT. Translation gives CASPHLGTSDTQYF.

This clonotype was detected only once. Since a much larger clone is just one base distant, this may be a read error. The chain combines TRBV14 with TRBJ2-7, with D perhaps matching TRBD1 (6 bases). Trimming took off 10 bases at V and 5 bases at J, with 18 bases between the two ends. The CDR3 sequence is 13 residues long. Germline V gene sequence: CDR1 SGHDN, CDR2 FVKESK. CDR3 sequence (DNA): TGTGCCACCTCTAGGGACAAGGGGCACGAGCAGTACTTC. Encoded protein: CATSRDKGHEQYF.

This chain connects TRBV6-4 to TRBJ2-2; no clear D gene. Germline V lookup: CDR1 MRHNA, CDR2 SNTAGT. Trimming shortened V by 2 bases and J by 3 bases, and 7 bases separated the two germline ends. CDR3 length equals 14 residues. In DNA form, the CDR3 reads TGTGCCAGCAGTGACATGGGCGACACCGGGGAGCTGTTTTTT. Protein sequence: CASSDMGDTGELFF.

Worth noting for this clonotype: One end of the junction fails to match germline, which may point to a read error. The V call is TRBV11-2, the J call TRBJ2-5; the D is unclear. The CDR3 totals 11 residues. Germline V gene sequence: CDR1 SGHAT, CDR2 FQNNGV. CDR3 protein: CASSLSESHYF. CDR3 bases: TGTGCCAGCAGCTTAAGTGAGTCCCACTATTTC.

On this clonotype: Because it lacks the conserved phenylalanine or tryptophan at the end, this CDR3 is likely a read error. This rearrangement joins TRBV29-1 to TRBJ2-5, with 7 nucleotides matching TRBD2. Germline assignment: CDR1 SQVTM and CDR2 ANQGSEA. There are 16 residues in the CDR3. V lost 4 bases to trimming and J lost 4 bases; unmatched junction nucleotides: 15. CDR3 sequence reads: CSVGSVCGSPLETQYL. The CDR3 region has the DNA TGCAGCGTTGGATCGGTTTGCGGGAGCCCGTTAGAGACCCAGTACCTC.

This clonotype was observed at least ten times. This rearrangement joins TRBV5-8 to TRBJ2-5; TRBD2 matches at 12 bases. The ends lost 3 bases at V and 4 bases at J; junction bases unmatched: 13. CDR3 length equals 18 residues. Looked up from germline, CDR1 is SGHTS and CDR2 is YDEGEE. The CDR3 sequence is CASSYGPELAGGGETQYF. In DNA form, the CDR3 reads TGTGCCAGCAGCTACGGACCCGAACTAGCGGGAGGTGGAGAGACCCAGTACTTC.

Concerning this clonotype itself: A much larger clone differs by one base, so this may be a read error. This chain uses TRBV12-3 or TRBV12-4 with TRBJ1-1; no definite D call. The CDR3 runs 11 residues. DNA for the CDR3: TGTGCCAGCTCGACGAACACTGAACCTTTCTTT. This translates into CASSTNTEPFF.

The rearrangement joins TRBV11-2 to TRBJ2-1; D unresolved. The germline gives CDR1 SGHAT, CDR2 FQNNGV. CDR3 length: 15 amino acids. The V gene lost 0 bases and the J gene lost 7 bases, with 13 bases spanning the gap. The CDR3 spells CASSLDTYGGNEQFF. CDR3 DNA: TGTGCCAGCAGCTTAGACACTTACGGCGGAAATGAGCAGTTCTTC.

As regards this clonotype: A read error is possible here, since a much larger clone lies one base away. This chain links TRBV28 with TRBJ1-4; D ambiguous. CDR1 MDHEN and CDR2 SYDVKM come from the germline V gene. The germline V and J ends were trimmed by 6 bases and 5 bases, with 13 bases remaining between them. The CDR3 covers 14 residues. This CDR3 is CASSPAWKNEKLFF. Here the CDR3 DNA reads TGTGCCAGCAGCCCAGCATGGAAGAATGAAAAACTGTTTTTT.

The gene calls are TRBV6-4 and TRBJ2-2, with D perhaps matching TRBD1 (6 bases). The CDR3 consists of 14 residues. Germline lookup yields CDR1 MRHNA and CDR2 SNTAGT. V was trimmed by 8 bases and J by 3 bases, leaving 13 bases between them. The CDR3 DNA is TGTGCCAGCCAGACAGGAGGCGACACCGGGGAGCTGTTTTTT. Residues: CASQTGGDTGELFF.

This clonotype has only a few counts. A much more abundant neighbour one base away suggests this may be a read error. The chain recombines TRBV5-6 with TRBJ2-1, with TRBD2 matching over 9 bases. This CDR3 is built from 17 residues. Germline V gene lookup returns CDR1 SGHDT and CDR2 YYEEEE. CDR3 amino acids: CASSLFTGLAGRNELFF. The CDR3, as DNA: TGTGCCAGCAGCTTGTTCACGGGCCTAGCGGGAAGGAATGAGCTGTTCTTC.

Comments on this clonotype: It is likely a read error, because the conserved phenylalanine at the end of the CDR3 is missing. The rearrangement links TRBV28 to TRBJ1-5; no clear D. Germline V gene sequence: CDR1 MDHEN, CDR2 SYDVKM. Trimming took off 8 bases at V and 7 bases at J, with 21 bases between the two ends. The CDR3 is 15 residues long. In DNA, the CDR3 is TGTGCCAGCGTATCCGGAACGGGCGGATACCAGCCCCAGCATTAT. Its translation: CASVSGTGGYQPQHY.

The rearrangement joins TRBV11-3 to TRBJ2-3; D remains ambiguous. The J call is doubtful: the DNA matches TRBJ1-5 better. This CDR3 comprises 12 residues. Germline V gene sequence: CDR1 SGHNT, CDR2 YENEEA. As DNA, the CDR3 is TGTGCCAGCAGACCGTTCGGCGATATGCAGCATTTT. This codes for CASRPFGDMQHF.

As concerns this clonotype: Germline and junction disagree at one end, which may indicate a read error. The rearrangement links TRBV11-2 to TRBJ2-1; a weak D match, TRBD2 (7 bases). Germline values: CDR1 SGHAT, CDR2 FQNNGV. The CDR3 sequence is 16 residues long. Here the CDR3 reads CVSSLGGDQLRNEQFF. The CDR3 region has the DNA TGTGTCAGCAGCTTAGGGGGGGATCAGCTGAGGAATGAGCAGTTCTTC.

As regards this clonotype: The conserved phenylalanine or tryptophan is not found at the CDR3 terminus, so this likely reflects a read error. The gene calls are TRBV6-2 or TRBV6-3 and TRBJ2-3; D not certain. CDR3 length: 11 residues. The germline gives CDR1 MNHEY, CDR2 SVGEGT. This CDR3 reads CVSSFKDTQYL. As DNA, the CDR3 is TGCGTCAGCAGTTTTAAAGATACGCAGTATTTA.

This clonotype counts as medium-sized. The chain employs TRBV11-2 and TRBJ2-1, with a weak D call TRBD2 (6 bases). The CDR3 runs 12 residues. V was shortened by 2 bases and J by 8 bases, with 7 bases between the two germline ends. The V gene's germline CDR1 is SGHAT and CDR2 FQNNGV. The CDR3 DNA is TGTGCCAGCAGCTTATGGGAGGATGAGCAGTTCTTC. Its protein product is CASSLWEDEQFF.

This clonotype was recorded many times. Here the CDR3 reads CASSSWTSSYEQYF. The CDR3 DNA reads TGTGCCAGCAGCTCCTGGACTAGCAGCTACGAGCAGTACTTC. This chain uses TRBV7-8 with TRBJ2-7, with 8 bases that match TRBD2. Unmatched junction bases numbered 5, after V lost 4 bases and J lost 3 bases. CDR1 SGHVS and CDR2 FQNEAQ come from the germline V gene. CDR3 length: 14 residues.

As for this clonotype: The CDR3 does not close with the conserved phenylalanine or tryptophan, likely indicating a read error. The rearrangement uses TRBV11-3 and TRBJ2-1; D possibly corresponds to TRBD2 (6 bases). Trimming took 6 bases from V and 3 from J, leaving 9 bases between them. Germline V gene lookup returns CDR1 SGHNT and CDR2 YENEEA. This CDR3 has 13 residues. The CDR3 loop reads CASSHGGYNEQFL. In nucleotides, the CDR3 is TGTGCCAGCAGTCACGGGGGCTACAATGAGCAGTTCTTA.